A single sample is the source of the 19 T cell receptor beta chains below, sequenced in a study of T cell responses to AZD1222 COVID-19 vaccine. The protocol was immunoSEQ multiplex PCR, while the TCRdb copy is restricted to in-frame clones and leaves out a portion. The sample records approximately 110,000 clones, about 88% being singletons. This sample comprised peripheral blood, obtained on day 0 of AZD1222 vaccination. The origin of the receptors is an adult in good health.

This chain connects TRBV11-1 to TRBJ1-2; D not certain. Germline loops: CDR1 SGHAT, CDR2 FQDESV (reference sequence). This CDR3 is built from 14 residues. The germline V and J ends were trimmed by 3 bases and 8 bases, with 16 bases remaining between them. The CDR3 DNA reads TGTGCCAGCAGCTTCGGTACCCCAGATGGCGGCTACACCTTC. Encoded protein: CASSFGTPDGGYTF.

This chain joins TRBV29-1 and TRBJ2-3; the match to TRBD1 covers 8 bases. After removal of 3 bases from V and 1 base from J, the junction contained 3 bases not matched to a gene. The CDR3 runs 14 residues. The germline V gene encodes CDR1 SQVTM and CDR2 ANQGSEA. In DNA form, the CDR3 reads TGCAGCGTTGATCAGGGACAGGGCACAGATACGCAGTATTTT. Its protein is CSVDQGQGTDTQYF.

This clone has a handful of counts. The CDR3 nucleotides are TGTGCCTGGAGGACCCGTGGGGACACTGAAGCTTTCTTT. This sequence encodes CAWRTRGDTEAFF. The chain uses TRBV30 and TRBJ1-1; D not resolved. The CDR3 contains 13 residues. Germline V gives CDR1 GTSNPN, CDR2 SVGIG (reference sequence). The V gene lost 3 bases and the J gene lost 3 bases, with 11 bases spanning the gap. The full variable domain, completed using reference TRBV30 and TRBJ1-1, is SQTIHQWPATLVQPVGSPLSLECTVEGTSNPNLYWYRQAAGRGLQLLFYSVGIGQISSEVPQNLSASRPQDRQFILSSKKLLLSDSGFYLCAWRTRGDTEAFFGQGTRLTVV.

This chain connects TRBV19 to TRBJ2-7; 9 bases fit TRBD1. Germline V gives CDR1 LNHDA, CDR2 SQIVND (reference sequence). This CDR3 region has 15 residues. J gave up 7 bases and V 5 bases, and 12 bases lay outside the gene matches. This chain's CDR3 is CASSPGQGYRKEQYF. As DNA, the CDR3 is TGTGCCAGTAGTCCCGGACAGGGGTATAGGAAGGAGCAGTACTTC. Together with reference TRBV19 and TRBJ2-7, the CDR3 gives the full variable domain: DGGITQSPKYLFRKEGQNVTLSCEQNLNHDAMYWYRQDPGQGLRLIYYSQIVNDFQKGDIAEGYSVSREKKESFPLTVTSAQKNPTAFYLCASSPGQGYRKEQYFGPGTRLTVT.

The CDR3 sequence: CASSISGTLWDGYTF. CDR3 coding DNA: TGTGCCAGTAGTATCAGTGGGACACTCTGGGATGGCTACACCTTC. This chain joins TRBV19 and TRBJ1-2; tentative D call: TRBD1 (6 bases). The CDR3 is made up of 15 amino acids. Trimming removed 3 bases from V and 6 bases from J, with 17 bases in between. Per germline, CDR1 LNHDA and CDR2 SQIVND (reference sequence).

Only a few counts were recorded for this clone. This chain links TRBV5-4 with TRBJ1-1, with a tentative D call TRBD1 (5 bases). V was trimmed by 4 bases and J by 3 bases, leaving 13 bases between them. The CDR3 is 14 residues long. Germline V gene data show CDR1 as SGHNT and CDR2 as YYREEE (reference sequence). The CDR3 sequence is CASSLSAGHTEAFF. In nucleotides, the CDR3 is TGTGCCAGCAGCCTGTCGGCGGGGCACACTGAAGCTTTCTTT.

The V call is TRBV24-1, the J call TRBJ2-1; D is uncertain. Germline V gene sequence: CDR1 KGHDR, CDR2 SFDVKD. This CDR3 has 14 amino acids. V was clipped by 4 bases and J by 8 bases, with 14 bases between them. The CDR3 sequence is CATSDPASSHEQFF. The CDR3 region has the DNA TGTGCCACCAGTGACCCCGCTTCGTCGCATGAGCAGTTCTTC.

The rearrangement uses TRBV5-5 and TRBJ2-7; D gene unclear. Germline V gene sequence: CDR1 SGHKS, CDR2 YYEKEE (reference sequence). V was pared by 1 base and J by 7 bases, with 9 bases between. The CDR3 runs 12 residues. CDR3 nucleotide sequence: TGTGCCAGCAGCTTGCTGGACGGGGAGCAGTACGTC. Amino acids: CASSLLDGEQYV.

This chain connects TRBV19 to TRBJ2-3; D possibly corresponds to TRBD2 (5 bases). V dropped 1 base and J dropped 8 bases, with 22 bases sitting between them. The CDR3 has 17 residues. Germline V gene sequence: CDR1 LNHDA, CDR2 SQIVND (reference sequence). This chain's CDR3 is CASSIGNAFLRSGTQYF. The CDR3 DNA follows: TGTGCCAGTAGTATAGGTAACGCCTTTTTACGGAGCGGTACGCAGTATTTT.

This clone has only one observation. V and J are TRBV5-6 and TRBJ1-2, with D tentatively TRBD1 (5 bases). Trimming removed 5 bases at V and 2 bases at J, with 16 bases between. CDR1 and CDR2 (germline): SGHDT, YYEEEE. This CDR3 region has 15 residues. In DNA, the CDR3 is TGTGCCAGCAGGATGGGTGGGGGTAGGAACTATGGCTACACCTTC. Amino acid sequence: CASRMGGGRNYGYTF.

The count of this clone is one. This chain links TRBV7-2 with TRBJ2-6; weak D call: TRBD1 (6 bases). V lost 1 base, J lost 4 bases, and 8 bases lay in between. The CDR3 loop spans 15 amino acids. Germline assignment: CDR1 SGHTA and CDR2 FQGNSA. The CDR3 here is CASSLVGAGANVLTF. CDR3 DNA sequence: TGTGCCAGCAGCTTAGTGGGGGCCGGGGCCAACGTCCTGACTTTC.

This rearrangement joins TRBV5-4 to TRBJ2-2; 7 bases line up with TRBD1. With V trimmed by 4 bases and J by 6 bases, 3 bases remained unmatched. From germline, CDR1 is SGHNT and CDR2 YYREEE (reference sequence). The CDR3 sequence is 13 residues long. The CDR3: CASSPTGSGELFF. The DNA for the CDR3 is TGTGCCAGCAGCCCGACAGGGTCCGGGGAGCTGTTTTTT.

This clone was detected once. J is TRBJ2-2 and V is TRBV15; TRBD2 matches 13 bases. This CDR3 comprises 16 residues. V lost 6 bases and J lost 4; bases outside the gene matches: 5. The V gene's germline CDR1 is LNHNV and CDR2 YYDKDF (reference sequence). CDR3 sequence (DNA): TGTGCCACCAGTACGGGACTAGCGGGGTCCACCGGGGAGCTGTTTTTT. It specifies CATSTGLAGSTGELFF.

This clone appeared once. V gene TRBV3-1 (or the pseudogene TRBV3-2) combines with J gene TRBJ1-1; D is perhaps TRBD1 (6 bases). The V and J ends lost 0 bases and 6 bases respectively, with 14 bases between them. This CDR3 has 15 amino acids. Germline CDR1 and CDR2: LGHDT and YNNKEL (reference sequence). Here the CDR3 reads CASSQDPQGRAEAFF. The CDR3 DNA follows: TGTGCCAGCAGCCAAGACCCACAGGGCAGGGCTGAAGCTTTCTTT.

This clone was picked up a small number of times. In the same sample, other DNA sequences code for this CDR3. This chain uses TRBV18 with TRBJ2-2; TRBD2 agrees at 7 bases. CDR3 length: 17 amino acids. V was pared by 3 bases and J by 2 bases, with 9 bases of the junction left unmatched. Germline lookup yields CDR1 KGHSH and CDR2 LQKENI. DNA of the CDR3: TGTGCCAGCTCACCGAGGGCTAGCGGAGCAAACACCGGGGAGCTGTTTTTT. Translation gives CASSPRASGANTGELFF. The whole variable domain, filled in from reference TRBV18 and TRBJ2-2, reads NAGVMQNPRHLVRRRGQEARLRCSPMKGHSHVYWYRQLPEEGLKFMVYLQKENIIDESGMPKERFSAEFPKEGPSILRIQQVVRGDSAAYFCASSPRASGANTGELFFGEGSRLTVL.

This chain joins TRBV19 and TRBJ2-3; a weak D match, TRBD1 (6 bases). The germline CDR1 and CDR2 sequences are LNHDA and SQIVND (reference sequence). This CDR3 comprises 15 residues. The V gene lost 1 base and the J gene lost 1 base, with 9 bases spanning the gap. The CDR3 DNA is TGTGCCAGTAGTATAGCAGGGGCCCGCACAGATACGCAGTATTTT. Translated: CASSIAGARTDTQYF.

Only one count was recorded for this clone. The V and J genes are TRBV23-1 and TRBJ1-5; 9 nucleotides align to TRBD1. TRBV23-1 is an ORF; its function is uncertain. V dropped 4 bases and J dropped 4; count of bases not matched to a gene: 11. This CDR3 spans 17 amino acids. The DNA of the CDR3 is TGCGCCAGCAGTCCCCCGGGACAGGGTGTACGAAATCAGCCCCAGCATTTT. Translation: CASSPPGQGVRNQPQHF.

The V gene is TRBV24-1, the J gene TRBJ2-7, with unresolved D. V lost 4 bases and J lost 2, with 8 bases in between. Germline V CDR1 and CDR2: KGHDR, SFDVKD. The CDR3 has 13 residues. CDR3: CATSDPITYEQYF. CDR3 nucleotides: TGTGCCACCAGTGACCCAATCACCTACGAGCAGTACTTC.

This chain links TRBV29-1 with TRBJ1-2; 9 bases align to TRBD1. Germline values: CDR1 SQVTM, CDR2 ANQGSEA. The CDR3 has 14 amino acids. The V gene end was trimmed by 0 bases and the J gene end by 6 bases; junction bases not matched to a gene: 5. The CDR3 region has the DNA TGCAGCGTTGAAGATGCGGGACAGGGTCATGGCTACACCTTC. It encodes CSVEDAGQGHGYTF.